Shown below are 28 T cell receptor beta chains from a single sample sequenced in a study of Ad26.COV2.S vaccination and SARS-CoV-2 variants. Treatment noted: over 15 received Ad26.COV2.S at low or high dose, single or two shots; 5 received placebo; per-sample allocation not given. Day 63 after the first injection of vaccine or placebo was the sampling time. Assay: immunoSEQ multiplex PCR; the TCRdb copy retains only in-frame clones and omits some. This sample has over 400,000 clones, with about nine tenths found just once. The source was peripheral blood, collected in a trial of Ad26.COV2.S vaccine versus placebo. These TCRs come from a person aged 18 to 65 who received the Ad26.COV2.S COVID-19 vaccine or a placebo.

The CDR3 loop reads CASLALPGADTEAFF. In nucleotides, the CDR3 is TGTGCCAGCCTAGCACTACCGGGAGCAGACACTGAAGCTTTCTTT. V gene TRBV27 combines with J gene TRBJ1-1, with D uncertain. From germline, CDR1 is MNHEY and CDR2 SMNVEV (reference sequence). The CDR3 consists of 15 residues. Deletions cut 8 bases from V and 3 bases from J, with 19 bases between.

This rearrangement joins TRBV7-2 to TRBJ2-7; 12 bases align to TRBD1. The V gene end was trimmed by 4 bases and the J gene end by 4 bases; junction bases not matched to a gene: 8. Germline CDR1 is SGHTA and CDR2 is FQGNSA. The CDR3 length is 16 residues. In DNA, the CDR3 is TGTGCCAGCAGCTCGACGGGACAGGGGGCGAGGTACGAGCAGTACTTC. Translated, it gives CASSSTGQGARYEQYF.

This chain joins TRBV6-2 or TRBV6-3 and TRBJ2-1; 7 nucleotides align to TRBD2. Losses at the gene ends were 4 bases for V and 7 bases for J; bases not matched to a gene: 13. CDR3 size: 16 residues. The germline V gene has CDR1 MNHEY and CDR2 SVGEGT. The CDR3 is CASSFSFGLGENEQFF. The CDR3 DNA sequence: TGTGCCAGCAGTTTTTCCTTTGGACTAGGCGAGAATGAGCAGTTCTTC.

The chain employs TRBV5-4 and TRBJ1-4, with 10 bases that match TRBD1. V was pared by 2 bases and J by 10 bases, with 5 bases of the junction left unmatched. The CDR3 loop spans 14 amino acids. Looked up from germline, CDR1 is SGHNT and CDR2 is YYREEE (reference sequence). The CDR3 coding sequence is TGTGCCAGCAGCTTATCGACAGGGGGCGGAAAACTGTTTTTT. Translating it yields CASSLSTGGGKLFF.

CDR3 nucleotides: TGTGCCAGCAGCCGGTCCGGGACACAGGATTACTATGGCTACACCTTC. As protein: CASSRSGTQDYYGYTF. This chain links TRBV25-1 with TRBJ1-2; tentatively, D is TRBD1 (6 bases). The CDR3 consists of 16 residues. Germline CDR1 MGHDK, CDR2 SYGVNS. Trimming removed 6 bases at V and 3 bases at J, with 20 bases between.

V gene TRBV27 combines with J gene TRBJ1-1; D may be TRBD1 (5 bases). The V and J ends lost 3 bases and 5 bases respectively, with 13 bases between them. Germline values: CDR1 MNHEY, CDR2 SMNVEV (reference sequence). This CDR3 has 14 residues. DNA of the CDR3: TGTGCCAGCAGTTTTGGCAGGGCGGTGACTGAAGCTTTCTTT. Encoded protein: CASSFGRAVTEAFF.

CDR3 nucleotides: TGTGCCAGCTCACCACTTTCTCCTAGCGGACGCACAGATACGCAGTATTTT. It codes for CASSPLSPSGRTDTQYF. The rearrangement links TRBV18 to TRBJ2-3, with 7 nucleotides matching TRBD2. Looked up from germline, CDR1 is KGHSH and CDR2 is LQKENI. Trimming took 1 base from V and 1 from J; bases not matched to a gene: 8. This CDR3 is built from 17 residues.

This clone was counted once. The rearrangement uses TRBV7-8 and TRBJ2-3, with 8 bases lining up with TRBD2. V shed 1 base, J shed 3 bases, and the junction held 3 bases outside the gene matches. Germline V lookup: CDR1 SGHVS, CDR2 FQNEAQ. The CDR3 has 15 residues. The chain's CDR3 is CASSLGLALTDTQYF. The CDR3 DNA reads TGTGCCAGCAGCTTAGGACTAGCGCTGACAGATACGCAGTATTTT.

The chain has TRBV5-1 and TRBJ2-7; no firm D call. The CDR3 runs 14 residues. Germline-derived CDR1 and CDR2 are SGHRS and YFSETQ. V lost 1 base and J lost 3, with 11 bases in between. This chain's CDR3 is CASSLNFNSYEQYF. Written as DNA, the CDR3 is TGCGCCAGCAGCTTGAACTTTAATAGCTACGAGCAGTACTTC.

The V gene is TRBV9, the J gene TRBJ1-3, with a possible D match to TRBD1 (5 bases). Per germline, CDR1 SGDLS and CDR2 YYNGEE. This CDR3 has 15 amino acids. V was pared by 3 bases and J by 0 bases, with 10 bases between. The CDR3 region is CASSDTGNSGNTIYF. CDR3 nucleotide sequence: TGTGCCAGCAGCGACACAGGTAACTCTGGAAACACCATATATTTT. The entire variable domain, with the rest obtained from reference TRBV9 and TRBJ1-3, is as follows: DSGVTQTPKHLITATGQRVTLRCSPRSGDLSVYWYQQSLDQGLQFLIQYYNGEERAKGNILERFSAQQFPDLHSELNLSSLELGDSALYFCASSDTGNSGNTIYFGEGSWLTVV.

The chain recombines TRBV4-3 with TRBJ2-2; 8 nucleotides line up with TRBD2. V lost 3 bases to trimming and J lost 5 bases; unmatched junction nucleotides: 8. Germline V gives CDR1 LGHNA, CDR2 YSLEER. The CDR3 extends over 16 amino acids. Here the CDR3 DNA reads TGCGCCAGCAGCCATCGACCAACGGGGGGGACCGGGGAGCTGTTTTTT. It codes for CASSHRPTGGTGELFF.

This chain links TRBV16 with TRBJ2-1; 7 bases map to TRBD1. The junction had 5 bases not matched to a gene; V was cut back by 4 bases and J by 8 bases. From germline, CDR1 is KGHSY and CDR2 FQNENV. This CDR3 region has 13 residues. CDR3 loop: CASSRGQRDEQFF. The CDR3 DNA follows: TGTGCCAGCAGCCGGGGACAGCGAGATGAGCAGTTCTTC.

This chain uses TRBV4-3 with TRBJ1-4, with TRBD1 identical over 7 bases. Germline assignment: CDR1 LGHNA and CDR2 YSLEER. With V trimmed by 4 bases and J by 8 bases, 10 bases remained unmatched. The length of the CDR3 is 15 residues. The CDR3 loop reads CASSPTRGRGEKLFF. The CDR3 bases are TGCGCCAGCAGCCCTACGAGGGGGCGGGGAGAAAAACTGTTTTTT.

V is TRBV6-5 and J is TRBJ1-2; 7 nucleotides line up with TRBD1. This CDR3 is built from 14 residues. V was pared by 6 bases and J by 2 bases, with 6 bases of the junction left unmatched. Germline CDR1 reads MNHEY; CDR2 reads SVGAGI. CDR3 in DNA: TGTGCCAGCAGCAGACAGGGAAGAAACTATGGCTACACCTTC. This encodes CASSRQGRNYGYTF.

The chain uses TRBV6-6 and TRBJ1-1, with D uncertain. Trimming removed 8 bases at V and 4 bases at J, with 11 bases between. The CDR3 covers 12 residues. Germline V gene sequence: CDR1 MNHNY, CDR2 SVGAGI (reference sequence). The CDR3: CASSGFGTEAFF. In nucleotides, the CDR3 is TGTGCCAGCTCTGGTTTCGGCACTGAAGCTTTCTTT.

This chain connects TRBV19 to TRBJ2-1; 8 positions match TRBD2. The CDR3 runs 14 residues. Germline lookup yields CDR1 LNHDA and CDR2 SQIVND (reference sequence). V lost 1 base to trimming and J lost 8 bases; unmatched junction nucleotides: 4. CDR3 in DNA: TGTGCCAGTAGTATAGCGGGGGGGCCCTATGAGCAGTTCTTC. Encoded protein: CASSIAGGPYEQFF.

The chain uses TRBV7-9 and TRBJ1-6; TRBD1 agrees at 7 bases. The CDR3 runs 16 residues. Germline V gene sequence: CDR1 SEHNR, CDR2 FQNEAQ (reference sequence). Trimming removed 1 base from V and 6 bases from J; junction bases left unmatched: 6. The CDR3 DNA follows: TGTGCCAGCAGCTTAGACGGGACAGCCTTTAATTCACCCCTCCACTTT. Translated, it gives CASSLDGTAFNSPLHF.

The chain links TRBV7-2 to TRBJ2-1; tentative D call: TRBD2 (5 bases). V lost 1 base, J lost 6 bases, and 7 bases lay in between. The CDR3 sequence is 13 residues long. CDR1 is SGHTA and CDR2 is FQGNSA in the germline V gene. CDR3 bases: TGTGCCAGCAGCTTAGGAGGACTCAATGAGCAGTTCTTC. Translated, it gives CASSLGGLNEQFF.

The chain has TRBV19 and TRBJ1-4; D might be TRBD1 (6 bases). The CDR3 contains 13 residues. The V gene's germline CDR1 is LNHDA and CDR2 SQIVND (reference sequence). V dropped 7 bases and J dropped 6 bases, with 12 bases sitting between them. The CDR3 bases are TGTGCCAGTATACGGGACAAGGATGAAAAACTGTTTTTT. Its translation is CASIRDKDEKLFF. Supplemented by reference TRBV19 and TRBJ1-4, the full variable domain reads DGGITQSPKYLFRKEGQNVTLSCEQNLNHDAMYWYRQDPGQGLRLIYYSQIVNDFQKGDIAEGYSVSREKKESFPLTVTSAQKNPTAFYLCASIRDKDEKLFFGSGTQLSVL.

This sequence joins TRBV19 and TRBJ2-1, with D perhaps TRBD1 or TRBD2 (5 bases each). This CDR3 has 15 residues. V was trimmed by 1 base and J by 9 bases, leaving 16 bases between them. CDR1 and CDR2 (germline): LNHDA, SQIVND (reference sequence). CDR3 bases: TGTGCCAGTAGTATAGGGTGGGGGTCCGTCAGTGAGCAGTTCTTC. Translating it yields CASSIGWGSVSEQFF.

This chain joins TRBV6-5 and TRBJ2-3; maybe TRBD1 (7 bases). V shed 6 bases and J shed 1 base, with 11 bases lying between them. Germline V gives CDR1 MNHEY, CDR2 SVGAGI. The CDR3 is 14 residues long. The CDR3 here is CASSRGARTDTQYF. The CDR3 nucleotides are TGTGCCAGCAGCAGGGGGGCGCGCACAGATACGCAGTATTTT.

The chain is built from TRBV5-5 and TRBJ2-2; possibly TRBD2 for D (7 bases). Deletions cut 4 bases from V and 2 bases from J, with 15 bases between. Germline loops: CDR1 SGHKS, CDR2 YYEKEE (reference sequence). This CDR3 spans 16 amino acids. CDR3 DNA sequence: TGTGCCAGCAGCATTGGTGCGGGGGCCAACACCGGGGAGCTGTTTTTT. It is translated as CASSIGAGANTGELFF.

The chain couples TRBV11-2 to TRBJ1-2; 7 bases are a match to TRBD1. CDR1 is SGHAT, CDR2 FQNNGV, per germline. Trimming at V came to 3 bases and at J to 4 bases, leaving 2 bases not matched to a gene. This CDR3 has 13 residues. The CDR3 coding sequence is TGTGCCAGCAGCTTTGACAGGGCCTATGGCTACACCTTC. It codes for CASSFDRAYGYTF. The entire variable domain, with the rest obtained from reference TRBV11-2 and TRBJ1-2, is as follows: EAGVAQSPRYKIIEKRQSVAFWCNPISGHATLYWYQQILGQGPKLLIQFQNNGVVDDSQLPKDRFSAERLKGVDSTLKIQPAKLEDSAVYLCASSFDRAYGYTFGSGTRLTVV.

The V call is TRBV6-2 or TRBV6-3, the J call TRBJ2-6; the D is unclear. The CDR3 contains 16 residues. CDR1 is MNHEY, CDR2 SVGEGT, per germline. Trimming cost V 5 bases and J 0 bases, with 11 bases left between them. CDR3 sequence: CASSTDGYSGANVLTF. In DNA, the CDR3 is TGTGCCAGCAGTACGGACGGATACTCTGGGGCCAACGTCCTGACTTTC.

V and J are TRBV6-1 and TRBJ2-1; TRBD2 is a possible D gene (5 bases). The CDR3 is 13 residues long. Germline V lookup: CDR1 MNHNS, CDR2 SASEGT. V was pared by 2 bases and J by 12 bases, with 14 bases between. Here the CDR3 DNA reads TGTGCCAGCAGTGAATCGAAGCGGCTTGGGCAGTTCTTC. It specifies CASSESKRLGQFF.

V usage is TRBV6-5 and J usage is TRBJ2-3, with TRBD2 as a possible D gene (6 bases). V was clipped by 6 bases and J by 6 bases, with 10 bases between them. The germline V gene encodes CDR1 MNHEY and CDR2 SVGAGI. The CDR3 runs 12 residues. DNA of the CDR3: TGTGCCAGCAGGCAGGGAGGCGATACGCAGTATTTT. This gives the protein CASRQGGDTQYF.

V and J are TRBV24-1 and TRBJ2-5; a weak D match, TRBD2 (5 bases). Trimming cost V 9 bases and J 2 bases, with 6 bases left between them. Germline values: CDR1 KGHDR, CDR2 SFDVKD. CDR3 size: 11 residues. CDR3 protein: CATGRQETQYF. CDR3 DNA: TGTGCCACCGGGAGACAAGAGACCCAGTACTTC.

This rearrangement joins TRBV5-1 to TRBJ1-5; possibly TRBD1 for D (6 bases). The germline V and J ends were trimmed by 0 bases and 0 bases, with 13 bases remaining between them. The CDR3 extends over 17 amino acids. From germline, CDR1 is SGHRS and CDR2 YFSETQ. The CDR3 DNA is TGCGCCAGCAGCTTGGTTCCCGGACAGTATAGCAATCAGCCCCAGCATTTT. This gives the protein CASSLVPGQYSNQPQHF.